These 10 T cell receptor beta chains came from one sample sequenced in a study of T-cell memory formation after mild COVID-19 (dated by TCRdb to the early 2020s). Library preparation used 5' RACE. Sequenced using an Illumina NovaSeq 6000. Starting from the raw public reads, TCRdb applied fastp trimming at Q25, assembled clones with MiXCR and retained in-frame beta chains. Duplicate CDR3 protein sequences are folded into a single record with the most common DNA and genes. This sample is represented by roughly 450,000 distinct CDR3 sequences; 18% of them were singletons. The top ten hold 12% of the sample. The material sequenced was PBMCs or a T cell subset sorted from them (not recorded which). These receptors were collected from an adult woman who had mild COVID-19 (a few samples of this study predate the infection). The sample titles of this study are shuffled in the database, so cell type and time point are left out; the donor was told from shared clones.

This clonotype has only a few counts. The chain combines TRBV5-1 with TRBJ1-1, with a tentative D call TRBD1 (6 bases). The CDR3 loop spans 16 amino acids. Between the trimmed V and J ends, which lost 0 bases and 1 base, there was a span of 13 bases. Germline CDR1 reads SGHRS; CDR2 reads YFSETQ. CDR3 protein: CASSLGAGEWNTEAFF. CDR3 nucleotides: TGCGCCAGCAGCTTGGGGGCAGGGGAGTGGAACACTGAAGCTTTCTTT.

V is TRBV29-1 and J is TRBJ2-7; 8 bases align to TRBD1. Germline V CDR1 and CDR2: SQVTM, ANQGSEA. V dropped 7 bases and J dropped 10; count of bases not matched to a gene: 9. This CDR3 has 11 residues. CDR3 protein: CSAEQGAQQYF. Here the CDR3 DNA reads TGCAGCGCCGAGCAGGGGGCACAACAGTACTTC.

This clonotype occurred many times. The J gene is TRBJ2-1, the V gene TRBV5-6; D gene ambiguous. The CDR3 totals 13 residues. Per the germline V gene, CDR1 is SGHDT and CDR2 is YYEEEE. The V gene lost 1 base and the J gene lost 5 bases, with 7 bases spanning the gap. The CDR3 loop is CASSLQWDNEQFF. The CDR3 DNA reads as TGTGCCAGCAGCTTGCAATGGGACAATGAGCAGTTCTTC.

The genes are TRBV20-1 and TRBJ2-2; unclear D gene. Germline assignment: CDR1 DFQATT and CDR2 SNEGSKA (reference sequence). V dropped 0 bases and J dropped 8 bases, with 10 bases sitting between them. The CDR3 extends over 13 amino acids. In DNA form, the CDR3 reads TGCAGTGCTAGAGATAGTGCCTGGGGGGAGCTGTTTTTT. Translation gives CSARDSAWGELFF.

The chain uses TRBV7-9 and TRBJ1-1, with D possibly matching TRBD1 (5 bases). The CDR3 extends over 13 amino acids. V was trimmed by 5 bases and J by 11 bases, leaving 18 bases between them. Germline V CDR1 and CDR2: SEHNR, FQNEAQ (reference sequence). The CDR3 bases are TGTGCCAGCAGCGCAGTTGGAGGGGATTACGCTTTCTTT. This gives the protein CASSAVGGDYAFF.

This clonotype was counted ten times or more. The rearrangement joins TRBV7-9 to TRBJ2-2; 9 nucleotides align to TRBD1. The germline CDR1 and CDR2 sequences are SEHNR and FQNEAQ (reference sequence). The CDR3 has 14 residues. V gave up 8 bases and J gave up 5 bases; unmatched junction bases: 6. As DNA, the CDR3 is TGTGCCAGCGGCCGGGACAGGGTTACCGGGGAGCTGTTTTTT. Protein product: CASGRDRVTGELFF.

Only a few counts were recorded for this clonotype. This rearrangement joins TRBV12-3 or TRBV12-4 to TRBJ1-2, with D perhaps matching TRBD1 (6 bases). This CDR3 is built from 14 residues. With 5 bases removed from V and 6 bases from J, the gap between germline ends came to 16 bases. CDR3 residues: CASSPTGFYDGYTF. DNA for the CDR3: TGTGCCAGCAGTCCCACAGGGTTTTACGATGGCTACACCTTC.

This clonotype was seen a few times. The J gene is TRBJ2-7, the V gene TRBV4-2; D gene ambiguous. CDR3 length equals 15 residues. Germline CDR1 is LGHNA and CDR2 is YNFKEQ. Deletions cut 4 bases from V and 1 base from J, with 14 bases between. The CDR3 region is CASSLQQTESYEQYF. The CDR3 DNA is TGTGCCAGCAGCCTACAACAGACCGAGTCCTACGAGCAGTACTTC.

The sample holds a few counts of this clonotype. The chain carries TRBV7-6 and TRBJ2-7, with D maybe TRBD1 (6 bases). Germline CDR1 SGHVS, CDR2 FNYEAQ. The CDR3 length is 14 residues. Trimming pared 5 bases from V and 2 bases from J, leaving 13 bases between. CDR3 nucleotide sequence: TGTGCCAGCAGCCCCGGGACAAAGACCTACGAGCAGTACTTC. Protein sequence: CASSPGTKTYEQYF.

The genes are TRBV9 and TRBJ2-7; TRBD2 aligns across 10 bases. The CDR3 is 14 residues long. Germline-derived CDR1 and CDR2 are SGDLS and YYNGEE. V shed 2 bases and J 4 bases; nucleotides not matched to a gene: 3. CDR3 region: CASSVSGRAYEQYF. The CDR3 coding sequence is TGTGCCAGCAGCGTCAGCGGGAGGGCTTACGAGCAGTACTTC.